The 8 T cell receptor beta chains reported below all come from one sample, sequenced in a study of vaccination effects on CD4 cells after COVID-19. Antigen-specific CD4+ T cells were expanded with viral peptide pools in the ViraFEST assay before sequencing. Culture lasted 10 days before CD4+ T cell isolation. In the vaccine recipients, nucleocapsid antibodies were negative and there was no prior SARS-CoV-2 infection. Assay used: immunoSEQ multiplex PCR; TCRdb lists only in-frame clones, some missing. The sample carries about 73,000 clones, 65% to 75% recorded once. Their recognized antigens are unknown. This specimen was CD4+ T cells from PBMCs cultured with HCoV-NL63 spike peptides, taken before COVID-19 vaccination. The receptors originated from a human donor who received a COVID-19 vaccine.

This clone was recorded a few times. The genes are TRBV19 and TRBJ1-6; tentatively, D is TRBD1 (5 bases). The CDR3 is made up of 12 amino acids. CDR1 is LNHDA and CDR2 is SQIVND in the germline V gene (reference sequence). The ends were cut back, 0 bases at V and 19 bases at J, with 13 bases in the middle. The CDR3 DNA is TGTGCCAGTAGTATAGATCGGGGACGGCTTCACTTT. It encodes CASSIDRGRLHF.

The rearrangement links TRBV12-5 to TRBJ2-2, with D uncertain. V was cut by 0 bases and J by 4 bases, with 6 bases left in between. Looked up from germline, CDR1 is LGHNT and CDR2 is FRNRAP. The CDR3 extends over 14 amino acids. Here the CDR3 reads CASGLVPSTGELFF. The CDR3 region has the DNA TGTGCTAGTGGTTTGGTACCCAGCACCGGGGAGCTGTTTTTT.

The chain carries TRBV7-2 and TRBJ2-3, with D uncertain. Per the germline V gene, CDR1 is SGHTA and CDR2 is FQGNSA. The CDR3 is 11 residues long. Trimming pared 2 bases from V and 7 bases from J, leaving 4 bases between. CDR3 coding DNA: TGTGCCAGCAGCTTATGGTATACGCAGTATTTT. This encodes CASSLWYTQYF.

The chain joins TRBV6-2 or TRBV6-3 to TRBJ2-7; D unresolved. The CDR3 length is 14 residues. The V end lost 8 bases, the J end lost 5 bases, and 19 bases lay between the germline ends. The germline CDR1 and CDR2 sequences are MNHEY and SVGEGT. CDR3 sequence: CASGPPGGRNEQYV. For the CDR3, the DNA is TGTGCCAGCGGCCCCCCAGGTGGGCGTAACGAGCAGTACGTC.

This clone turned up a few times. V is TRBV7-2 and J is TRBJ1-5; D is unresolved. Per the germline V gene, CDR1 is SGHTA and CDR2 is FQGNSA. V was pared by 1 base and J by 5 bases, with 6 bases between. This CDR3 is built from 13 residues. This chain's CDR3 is CASSLVGDQPQHF. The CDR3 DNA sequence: TGTGCCAGCAGCTTAGTCGGGGATCAGCCCCAGCATTTT.

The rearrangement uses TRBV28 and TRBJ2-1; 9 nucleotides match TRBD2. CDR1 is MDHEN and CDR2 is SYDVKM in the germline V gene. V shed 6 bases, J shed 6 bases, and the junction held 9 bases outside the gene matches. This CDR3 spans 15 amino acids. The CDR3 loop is CASSLLAGGRNEQFF. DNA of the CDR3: TGTGCCAGCAGCCTCCTGGCGGGGGGGCGCAATGAGCAGTTCTTC.

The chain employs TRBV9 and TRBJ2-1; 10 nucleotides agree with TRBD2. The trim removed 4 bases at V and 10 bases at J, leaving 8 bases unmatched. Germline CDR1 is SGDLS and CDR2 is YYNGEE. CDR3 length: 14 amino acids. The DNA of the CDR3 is TGTGCCAGCAGCACAGCGGGGGGGCCGCGGGAGCAGTTCTTC. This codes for CASSTAGGPREQFF.

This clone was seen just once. This chain's CDR3 is CASSEKERVPSYEQYV. The CDR3 region has the DNA TGTGCCAGCAGTGAAAAGGAAAGGGTCCCTTCCTACGAGCAGTACGTC. The chain combines TRBV6-1 with TRBJ2-7; D gene unclear. Trimming took off 2 bases at V and 1 base at J, with 15 bases between the two ends. The CDR3 contains 16 residues. Germline CDR1 MNHNS, CDR2 SASEGT.